A single sample gave rise to the 9 T cell receptor beta chains below, sequenced in a study of blood T cells in healthy people across ages. Next came a second PCR, run for about 7 to 12 cycles, which used a sample-barcoded 5' primer along with a J-beta primer mix. MiXCR, applied by TCRdb to the 5' RACE reads, yields one record per CDR3 protein. The table has 1.5 million to 2 million distinct CDR3 sequences, 28% seen once; the top ten hold around 7.7%. The sample comprised blood. The receptors stem from a woman aged 25 to 45 in good health.

The chain recombines TRBV5-1 with TRBJ1-2; tentative D call: TRBD1 (5 bases). V was trimmed by 4 bases and J by 2 bases, leaving 15 bases between them. CDR1 is SGHRS and CDR2 is YFSETQ in the germline V gene. CDR3 length: 15 amino acids. In DNA form, the CDR3 reads TGCGCCAGCAGCCCGGGACGGACTATGAACTATGGCTACACCTTC. It is translated as CASSPGRTMNYGYTF.

This clonotype was seen repeatedly, ten times or more. This chain links TRBV15 with TRBJ2-7; 7 positions match TRBD1. Germline values: CDR1 LNHNV, CDR2 YYDKDF (reference sequence). The CDR3 spans 14 residues. J gave up 1 base and V 5 bases, and 5 bases lay outside the gene matches. The chain's CDR3 is CATSDRQGSYEQYF. The CDR3, as DNA: TGTGCCACCAGCGACCGACAGGGATCCTACGAGCAGTACTTC. The full variable domain, in which reference TRBV15 and TRBJ2-7 provide the parts outside the CDR3, is DAMVIQNPRYQVTQFGKPVTLSCSQTLNHNVMYWYQQKSSQAPKLLFHYYDKDFNNEADTPDNFQSRRPNTSFCFLDIRSPGLGDTAMYLCATSDRQGSYEQYFGPGTRLTVT.

In this sample, this clonotype turned up a few times. One end of the junction fails to match germline, which may point to a read error. The V call is TRBV5-6, the J call TRBJ2-2; TRBD2 agrees at 11 bases. The germline V gene encodes CDR1 SGHDT and CDR2 YYEEEE. CDR3 length equals 18 residues. As DNA, the CDR3 is TGTGCCAGCAGCTTGGAGTCTAGCGGGGGGAGGAACACCGGGGAGCCGTTTTTT. Translation gives CASSLESSGGRNTGEPFF.

This chain uses TRBV10-3 with TRBJ1-1, with D perhaps matching TRBD1 (5 bases). CDR1 and CDR2 (germline): ENHRY, SYGVKD. V lost 0 bases and J 3 bases, leaving 17 bases between the germline ends. The length of the CDR3 is 17 residues. The chain's CDR3 is CAISESAGRFGHTEAFF. CDR3 nucleotides: TGTGCCATCAGTGAGTCAGCGGGACGCTTTGGGCACACTGAAGCTTTCTTT.

The chain couples TRBV29-1 to TRBJ1-1, with 7 bases matching TRBD1. The length of the CDR3 is 16 residues. Germline V gene data show CDR1 as SQVTM and CDR2 as ANQGSEA. Trimming at V came to 0 bases and at J to 4 bases, leaving 11 bases not matched to a gene. DNA for the CDR3: TGCAGCGTTGAAGATTTGGGGAGCCGACAGGGCACTGAAGCTTTCTTT. Translation: CSVEDLGSRQGTEAFF.

V is TRBV5-1 and J is TRBJ2-5; D unresolved. Germline V gene data show CDR1 as SGHRS and CDR2 as YFSETQ. With 7 bases removed from V and 5 bases from J, the gap between germline ends came to 15 bases. There are 13 residues in the CDR3. The CDR3 loop is CASSRAARETQYF. CDR3 bases: TGCGCCAGCTCTCGGGCCGCTCGGGAGACCCAGTACTTC.

Concerning this clonotype: A much larger clone differs by one base, so this may be a read error. The V and J genes are TRBV20-1 and TRBJ2-4; 8 bases match TRBD1. V dropped 8 bases and J dropped 13; count of bases not matched to a gene: 22. Germline V gives CDR1 DFQATT, CDR2 SNEGSKA (reference sequence). The CDR3 totals 15 residues. The CDR3: CSHALPGQGGAEQYF. The CDR3 DNA is TGCAGTCACGCATTGCCAGGACAGGGTGGGGCTGAGCAGTACTTC.

V usage is TRBV7-2 and J usage is TRBJ1-4, with D hard to call. V was trimmed by 1 base and J by 8 bases, leaving 17 bases between them. CDR1 and CDR2 from the germline V gene are SGHTA and FQGNSA. This CDR3 is built from 16 residues. In nucleotides, the CDR3 is TGTGCCAGCAGCTTAGGCCCGCTCGCGCTAGGGGAAAAACTGTTTTTT. Translated: CASSLGPLALGEKLFF.

This clonotype occurred a few times. This chain joins TRBV9 and TRBJ2-1; D uncertain. CDR1 and CDR2 (germline): SGDLS, YYNGEE. The length of the CDR3 is 15 residues. V lost 0 bases, J lost 6 bases, and 13 bases lay in between. The CDR3 DNA reads as TGTGCCAGCAGCGTAGACCCGTCGTTCAGCAATGAGCAGTTCTTC. As protein: CASSVDPSFSNEQFF.